This T cell receptor (beta chain) is from a study of metastatic and nonmetastatic thyroid tumors. On the study more broadly: For malignant and benign thyroid patients, tumor or nodule tissue and blood were the sources whose repertoires were compared. Study-level results: Patients with malignant thyroid tumors reportedly had significantly higher TCR beta diversity than those with benign nodules, in blood and tumor.

This clone was seen a handful of times. Its antigen is as yet unknown. Original processing notes: Variation in CDR3 across clinicopathological groups served as the basis for constructing a distant-metastasis classifier in papillary thyroid cancer. TCRdb re-analyzed the PCR reads through MiXCR. The V and J calls and clone size are TCRdb's, not the authors'. In the table there are 12,000 or so clones, about 25% of which are singletons. Every patient was untreated before thyroid surgery. Germline CDR1 MRHNA, CDR2 SNTAGT. The CDR3 has 10 amino acids. Trimming left V 6 bases short and J 14 bases short, with 12 bases between.

The specimen sequenced was blood. This clonotype originated in a male donor with papillary thyroid cancer or a benign thyroid nodule (not recorded which). Some clones in this sample may be carry-over from other donors' samples. The chain is built from TRBV6-4 and TRBJ2-3, with D uncertain. The DNA for the CDR3 is TGTGCCAGCAGCCACGGAGCGCGGTATTTT. Protein sequence: CASSHGARYF.